The 9 T cell receptor beta chains presented below share a single source sample, sequenced in a study of T cell repertoires in cytomegalovirus infection. TCRdb re-analysed the reads in MiXCR, keeping a single row per CDR3 protein. The sample has around 230,000 distinct CDR3 sequences, 6.5% seen once. What was sequenced was PBMCs. The receptor set was obtained from a human donor in good health (CMV status not recorded). Some clones in this sample may be carry-over from other donors' samples.

The sample holds many counts of this clonotype. The CDR3 DNA is TGTGCCAGCAGCTTGCAGTCGAATCAGCCCCAGCATTTT. Amino acids: CASSLQSNQPQHF. V usage is TRBV7-8 and J usage is TRBJ1-5; D uncertain. The CDR3 consists of 13 residues. Deletions cut 3 bases from V and 4 bases from J, with 7 bases between. From germline, CDR1 is SGHVS and CDR2 FQNEAQ.

This clonotype was found many times. The V gene is TRBV7-2, the J gene TRBJ1-6; TRBD1 matches at 7 bases. CDR3 length: 14 amino acids. V was clipped by 3 bases and J by 8 bases; unmatched bases: 4. Germline V gene data show CDR1 as SGHTA and CDR2 as FQGNSA. CDR3 residues: CASSFSGGDSPLHF. As DNA, the CDR3 is TGTGCCAGCAGCTTCTCAGGGGGAGATTCACCCCTCCACTTT.

This clonotype was recorded a few times. V and J are TRBV2 and TRBJ2-1, with D perhaps matching TRBD1 or TRBD2 (5 bases each). CDR3 length equals 15 residues. Looked up from germline, CDR1 is SNHLY and CDR2 is FYNNEI. Trimming removed 6 bases at V and 4 bases at J, with 16 bases between. DNA for the CDR3: TGTGCCAGCAGCGGAGTCGGGGCGAAGTACAATGAGCAGTTCTTC. Amino acids: CASSGVGAKYNEQFF. Full variable domain (rest looked up from reference TRBV2 and TRBJ2-1): EPEVTQTPSHQVTQMGQEVILRCVPISNHLYFYWYRQILGQKVEFLVSFYNNEISEKSEIFDDQFSVERPDGSNFTLKIRSTKLEDSAMYFCASSGVGAKYNEQFFGPGTRLTVL.

This clonotype was seen ten or more times. The J gene is TRBJ2-1, the V gene TRBV29-1; TRBD2 is a possible D gene (6 bases). V was cut by 3 bases and J by 10 bases, with 25 bases left in between. The CDR3 covers 16 residues. CDR1 is SQVTM, CDR2 ANQGSEA, per germline. The CDR3 sequence: CSVDPIGGIGGREQFF. CDR3 DNA: TGCAGCGTTGACCCGATAGGAGGAATTGGAGGGCGCGAGCAGTTCTTC.

There are many counts of this clonotype. The chain couples TRBV6-5 to TRBJ2-7, with D hard to call. The CDR3 runs to 15 residues. Trimming shortened V by 2 bases and J by 3 bases, and 14 bases separated the two germline ends. From germline, CDR1 is MNHEY and CDR2 SVGAGI. CDR3 DNA: TGTGCCAGCAGTTACATCTTCCGGCAGGACTACGAGCAGTACTTC. Translation gives CASSYIFRQDYEQYF.

This clonotype was detected ten times or more. The rearrangement joins TRBV12-3 or TRBV12-4 to TRBJ2-5; D is perhaps TRBD2 (6 bases). The V end lost 3 bases, the J end lost 1 base, and 12 bases lay between the germline ends. The CDR3 consists of 15 residues. The CDR3 sequence: CASSLGGRRQETQYF. DNA for the CDR3: TGTGCCAGCAGTTTGGGGGGAAGGCGCCAAGAGACCCAGTACTTC.

This clonotype came up many times. The chain recombines TRBV4-1 with TRBJ1-2; D remains unclear. From germline, CDR1 is MGHRA and CDR2 YSYEKL. V lost 0 bases, J lost 4 bases, and 9 bases lay in between. CDR3 length: 14 amino acids. The chain's CDR3 is CASSQDTQSYGYTF. The CDR3 coding sequence is TGCGCCAGCAGCCAAGATACGCAGTCCTATGGCTACACCTTC.

There are a few counts of this clonotype. The chain joins TRBV20-1 to TRBJ1-4, with 8 bases aligning to TRBD1. Germline V lookup: CDR1 DFQATT, CDR2 SNEGSKA (reference sequence). This CDR3 region has 13 residues. CDR3 protein: CREPGGERGKLFF. Written as DNA, the CDR3 is TGCAGAGAACCAGGGGGCGAGAGGGGAAAACTGTTTTTT.

This clonotype appeared many times. The chain recombines TRBV20-1 with TRBJ2-5; 10 positions match TRBD2. CDR3 length equals 15 residues. The J segment lost 1 base and the V segment lost 4 bases, leaving 6 bases of the junction unmatched. Germline V gene data show CDR1 as DFQATT and CDR2 as SNEGSKA (reference sequence). CDR3 DNA: TGCAGTGCTACCCCTAGCGGGGGAATCCAAGAGACCCAGTACTTC. Protein product: CSATPSGGIQETQYF.